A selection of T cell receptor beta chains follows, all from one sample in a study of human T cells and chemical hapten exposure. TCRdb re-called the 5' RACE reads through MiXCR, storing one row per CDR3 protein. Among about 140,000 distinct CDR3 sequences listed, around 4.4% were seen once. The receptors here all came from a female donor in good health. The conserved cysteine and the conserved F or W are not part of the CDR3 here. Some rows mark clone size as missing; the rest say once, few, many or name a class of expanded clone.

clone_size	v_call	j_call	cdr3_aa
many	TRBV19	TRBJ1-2	ASREGAGRYPTNYGYT
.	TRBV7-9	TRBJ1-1	ASSLVLDTEAF
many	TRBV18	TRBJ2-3	ASSPRPGDTQY
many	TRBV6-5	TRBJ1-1	ATGGVGMNTEAF
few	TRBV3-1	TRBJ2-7	ASSDLADCTYEQY
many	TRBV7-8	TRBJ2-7	ASSLARGQREQY
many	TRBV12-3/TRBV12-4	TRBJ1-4	ASSLALINEKLF
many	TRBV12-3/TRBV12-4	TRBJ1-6	ASSGLRGNSPLH
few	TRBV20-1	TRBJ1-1	SATFGNTEAF
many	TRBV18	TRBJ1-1	ASSLSGADTEAF
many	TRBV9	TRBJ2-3	ASSVAQGDHTDTQY
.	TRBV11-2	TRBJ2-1	ASSLLTGEANEQF
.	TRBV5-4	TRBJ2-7	ASSFTSGGAPEQY
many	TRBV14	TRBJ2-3	ASSQGGFPMVDTQY
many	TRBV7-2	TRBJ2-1	ASSAGGFVHNEQF
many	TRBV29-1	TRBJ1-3	SVSGSGNTIY
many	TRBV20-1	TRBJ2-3	SAERTSGRTDTQY
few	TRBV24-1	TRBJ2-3	ATSDLRLGQEGRTDTQY
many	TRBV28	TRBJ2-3	ASSNRGSTDTQY
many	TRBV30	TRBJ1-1	AWSVQGNTEAF
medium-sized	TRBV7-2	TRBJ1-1	ASSLWGYNEAF
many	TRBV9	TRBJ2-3	ASSVGRATDTQY
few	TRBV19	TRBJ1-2	ASADRPAGDT
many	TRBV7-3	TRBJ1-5	ASSLSGPSGERSGQPQH
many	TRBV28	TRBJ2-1	ASSPDSNNEQF
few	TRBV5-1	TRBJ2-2	ASSLGGGVRVEELF
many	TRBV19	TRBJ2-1	ASSSWGGSNNEQF
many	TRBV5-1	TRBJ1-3	ASNEGLAGNTIY
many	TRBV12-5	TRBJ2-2	ASGLASGGDYTGELF
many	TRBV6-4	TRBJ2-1	ASRATSGGPTGLF
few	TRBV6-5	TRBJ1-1	ASSYLRDTEAF
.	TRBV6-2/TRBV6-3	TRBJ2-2	ASSFMGQKTGELF
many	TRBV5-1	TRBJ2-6	ASSLEFGSFSGANVLT
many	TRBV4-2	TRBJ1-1	ASSRDRLNTEAF
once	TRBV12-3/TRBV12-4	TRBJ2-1	ATSPSGSSYNEQF
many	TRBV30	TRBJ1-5	AWARDPGQQPQH
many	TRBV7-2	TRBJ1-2	ASSLVKTGGYGYT
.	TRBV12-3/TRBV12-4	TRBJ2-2	ASKPDMGCFGELF
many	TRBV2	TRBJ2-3	ASGLAGVTDTQY
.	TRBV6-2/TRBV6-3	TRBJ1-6	ASSYSPRTDAPLH
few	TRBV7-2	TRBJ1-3	ASSSTYTIY
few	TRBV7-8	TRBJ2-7	ASSPPLRSGGVRQY
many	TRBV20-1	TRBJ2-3	SVLAGGSTDTQY
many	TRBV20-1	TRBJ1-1	SAPQSYTEAF
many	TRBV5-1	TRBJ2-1	ASSLAQLRWYNEQF
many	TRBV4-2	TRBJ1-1	ASRDQLNTEAF
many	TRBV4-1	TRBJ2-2	ASSLFGNSGGELF
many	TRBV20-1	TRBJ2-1	SASLVDAGAQF
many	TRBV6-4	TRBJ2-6	ASSDSGGSGANVLT
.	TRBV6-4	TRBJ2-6	ASSDQGNVLT